This TCR beta chain was identified in a study of blood T cell repertoires in COVID-19. Study processing details: Reference gene primer amplification gave estimated nucleated cell counts. Libraries were prepared by immunoSEQ multiplex PCR; TCRdb keeps only in-frame clonotypes and omits some of them. V and J calls plus clone size are reproduced from that table; the DNA served to infer D and trimming. Among 400,000 or so clones listed, over 75% were seen once. CDR3 length: 15 amino acids. Germline CDR1 is SGHRS and CDR2 is YFSETQ. V dropped 4 bases and J dropped 3; count of bases not matched to a gene: 8. Across about 22 US areas, participants ranged in age from about 18 to 100 years. Allocation to cohorts depended on clinical history reported by the participants.

The sequenced sample consisted of PBMCs or T cells enriched from blood (not recorded which). The chain uses TRBV5-1 and TRBJ2-3; 7 bases line up with TRBD1. The origin of this receptor is a man in his forties in a cohort exposed to, infected with or recovered from COVID-19 (not recorded which). The CDR3 loop reads CASSPTGERTDTQYF. The CDR3 DNA reads TGCGCCAGCAGCCCAACAGGGGAGCGGACAGATACGCAGTATTTT.